The clone carrying this TCR beta chain was seen a few times. The antigen remains undetermined. V was clipped by 7 bases and J by 8 bases, with 17 bases between them. The CDR3 spans 14 residues. This specimen comes from a study of identical twins. Findings and limits, study-wide: Models came in too low on out-of-frame TCR alpha sharing in monozygotic twins.

TCRdb recomputed calls from the 5' RACE reads with MiXCR, one row per CDR3 protein. The sample lists more than 400,000 distinct CDR3 sequences, roughly 15% occurring once. These data were likewise used in another study, on yellow fever vaccine responses in identical twins.

This sequence was found in a woman aged 18-35 years in good health. Sequenced material: CD4+ T cells sorted from blood. This chain joins TRBV12-3 or TRBV12-4 and TRBJ1-4; D possibly corresponds to TRBD1 (6 bases). The CDR3 loop reads CASTEWGAEEKLFF. The CDR3 nucleotides are TGTGCCAGCACCGAATGGGGGGCTGAAGAAAAACTGTTTTTT.